Listed below are T cell receptor beta chains from one sample, sequenced in a study of a mutant IDH1 vaccine in newly diagnosed glioma. The antigens for these receptors are not known. Using immunoSEQ multiplex PCR, the repertoire was profiled, and TCRdb retains in-frame clones only, with some absent. Among around 120,000 clones, around four fifths were seen once, and the ten largest hold 5.5%. The specimen was PBMCs, collected from a glioma patient whose treatment included an IDH1 peptide vaccine. These receptors all come from a middle-aged man with glioma. The CDR3 runs from the conserved cysteine through the conserved F or W. A D gene is named only where the DNA matches it firmly. Size is stated for part of the rows, as once, few or many counts, or as a class when the clone is expanded.

D gene: NA
J gene: TRBJ1-4
V gene: TRBV7-2
clone size: NA
CDR3 DNA: TGTGCCAGCAGCTTAGGGGGGGGAGGCCCCGGAGAAAAACTGTTTTTT
CDR3 protein: CASSLGGGGPGEKLFF

D gene: NA
J gene: TRBJ1-1
V gene: TRBV7-6
clone size: NA
CDR3 DNA: TGTGCCAGCAGCAACCCCCTGTCGACCCTGAACACTGAAGCTTTCTTT
CDR3 protein: CASSNPLSTLNTEAFF

D gene: TRBD1
J gene: TRBJ1-1
V gene: TRBV7-6
clone size: NA
CDR3 DNA: TGTGCCAGCAGCAGTGGACAGGGCCGGAACACTGAAGCTTTCTTT
CDR3 protein: CASSSGQGRNTEAFF

D gene: TRBD2
J gene: TRBJ2-2
V gene: TRBV9
clone size: NA
CDR3 DNA: TGTGCCAGCAGCAAGGGTGCTGGACAGCGGGGGTTTCGGGTCACCGGGGAGCTGTTTTTT
CDR3 protein: CASSKGAGQRGFRVTGELFF

D gene: NA
J gene: TRBJ2-7
V gene: TRBV6-5
clone size: NA
CDR3 DNA: TGTGCCAGCAGTTACCTTGGACAGTCCTACGAGCAGTACTTC
CDR3 protein: CASSYLGQSYEQYF

D gene: NA
J gene: TRBJ2-1
V gene: TRBV5-4
clone size: NA
CDR3 DNA: TGTGCCAGCAGCTACCCGCCGGGGGACAATGAGCAGTTCTTC
CDR3 protein: CASSYPPGDNEQFF

D gene: NA
J gene: TRBJ1-6
V gene: TRBV7-2
clone size: once
CDR3 DNA: TGTGCCAGCAGCCCCGGACAATATAATTCACCCCTCCACTTT
CDR3 protein: CASSPGQYNSPLHF

D gene: NA
J gene: TRBJ2-7
V gene: TRBV18
clone size: NA
CDR3 DNA: TGTGCCAGCTCCCGGCAGAGCGAGTCCTACGAGCAGTACTTC
CDR3 protein: CASSRQSESYEQYF

D gene: NA
J gene: TRBJ1-2
V gene: TRBV9
clone size: NA
CDR3 DNA: TGTGCCAGCAGCGTAGAGGCCTCCTATGGCTACACCTTC
CDR3 protein: CASSVEASYGYTF

D gene: TRBD1
J gene: TRBJ2-1
V gene: TRBV19
clone size: NA
CDR3 DNA: TGTGCCAGTAGTCCCAGGAGGCCGGGACAGACCTACAATGAGCAGTTCTTC
CDR3 protein: CASSPRRPGQTYNEQFF

D gene: NA
J gene: TRBJ1-4
V gene: TRBV25-1
clone size: NA
CDR3 DNA: TGTGCCAGCAGTGGAGACTGGGTTAATGAAAAACTGTTTTTT
CDR3 protein: CASSGDWVNEKLFF

D gene: NA
J gene: TRBJ2-7
V gene: TRBV6-5
clone size: NA
CDR3 DNA: TGTGCCAGCAGGGGATCACAGGGAAAGAAGTACGAGCAGTACTTC
CDR3 protein: CASRGSQGKKYEQYF

D gene: TRBD2
J gene: TRBJ2-3
V gene: TRBV7-2
clone size: NA
CDR3 DNA: TGTGCCAGCAGCCACTTGACTAGCGGTAGCACAGATACGCAGTATTTT
CDR3 protein: CASSHLTSGSTDTQYF

D gene: NA
J gene: TRBJ2-3
V gene: TRBV9
clone size: NA
CDR3 DNA: TGTGCCAGCAGCGTAGGCCCCACAGATACGCAGTATTTT
CDR3 protein: CASSVGPTDTQYF